The clone carrying this TCR beta chain occurred many times. The antigen is undetermined. Absent ophthalmopathy progression within 18 months defined stable Graves' hyperthyroidism. Pregnant or lactating patients were excluded, as were those with uncontrolled infection or other autoimmune disease. Together with thyroid ultrasound, orbital computed tomography, serum thyroxine and TRAb, clinical symptoms were used for diagnoses. TCR beta CDR3 regions were amplified from RNA transcripts. The HTBI primer set served for first-round RT-PCR of the TCR CDR3. TCRdb redid the calling of the multiplex PCR reads with MiXCR, one entry per CDR3 protein. The sample carries about 300,000 distinct CDR3 sequences, roughly 15% recorded once. This CDR3 has 14 residues. V was clipped by 7 bases and J by 1 base, with 14 bases between them. Germline V lookup: CDR1 MDHEN, CDR2 SYDVKM. This record comes from a study of T cells in Graves' hyperthyroidism and ophthalmopathy. Study-level results: Among thyroid clonotypes expanded above 0.001, most also appeared in blood.

The sequence was obtained from a woman between 40 and 55 years old with Graves' hyperthyroidism. What was sequenced was blood. The chain joins TRBV28 to TRBJ2-7; D perhaps matches TRBD2 (6 bases). For the CDR3, the DNA is TGTGCCAGCACCACCCGGGGGTATTCCTACGAGCAGTACTTC. As protein: CASTTRGYSYEQYF.